These 19 T cell receptor beta chains came from one sample sequenced in a study of blood T cell dynamics during melanoma immunotherapy. Time point in this sample: pre-treatment baseline. Generated by immunoSEQ multiplex PCR, the TCRdb table keeps only in-frame clones and is missing some. The table lists about 9,700 clones, approximately 90% of them singletons. Sequencing used blood, obtained from a patient treated with checkpoint blockade. Every receptor here comes from a human donor with melanoma.

The rearrangement links TRBV4-1 to TRBJ2-4; a weak D match, TRBD2 (6 bases). Trimming cost V 0 bases and J 0 bases, with 9 bases left between them. Germline CDR1 reads MGHRA; CDR2 reads YSYEKL. The length of the CDR3 is 16 residues. CDR3 residues: CASSQEGGVAKNIQYF. CDR3 in DNA: TGCGCCAGCAGCCAAGAGGGCGGGGTAGCCAAAAACATTCAGTACTTC.

The chain joins TRBV5-5 to TRBJ2-7; D uncertain. This CDR3 spans 12 amino acids. Germline lookup yields CDR1 SGHKS and CDR2 YYEKEE (reference sequence). V lost 2 bases and J lost 6, with 9 bases in between. The CDR3 bases are TGTGCCAGCAGCTTTGGGTTGGTCGAGCAGTACTTC. Translation: CASSFGLVEQYF.

This chain joins TRBV5-1 and TRBJ2-5; D might be TRBD1 or TRBD2, each matching 6 bases. The CDR3 covers 14 residues. Germline V gene lookup returns CDR1 SGHRS and CDR2 YFSETQ. With 4 bases removed from V and 5 bases from J, the gap between germline ends came to 15 bases. The CDR3 DNA reads TGCGCCAGCAGCAAAGGGGGGCAGGGGGAGACCCAGTACTTC. Its translation is CASSKGGQGETQYF.

The chain uses TRBV7-2 and TRBJ2-5, with a possible D match to TRBD2 (6 bases). Germline CDR1 SGHTA, CDR2 FQGNSA. V shed 0 bases and J shed 9 bases, with 17 bases lying between them. The CDR3 extends over 15 amino acids. The CDR3 protein is CASSLAGGVRSSQYF. CDR3 DNA: TGTGCCAGCAGCTTAGCGGGCGGGGTCCGGTCGTCCCAGTACTTC.

This chain connects TRBV28 to TRBJ2-4; D is tentatively TRBD1 or TRBD2 (6 bases each). V shed 6 bases and J shed 3 bases, with 15 bases lying between them. This CDR3 spans 15 amino acids. In germline, CDR1 is MDHEN, CDR2 SYDVKM. Here the CDR3 DNA reads TGTGCCAGCAGCCTCCACGGAGGGGGCAAAAACATTCAGTACTTC. Its protein is CASSLHGGGKNIQYF.

As DNA, the CDR3 is TGTGCCAGTAGTATGGAGGGGACAGGCACAGATACGCAGTATTTT. Amino acids: CASSMEGTGTDTQYF. This chain links TRBV19 with TRBJ2-3; TRBD1 might be the D (7 bases). Looked up from germline, CDR1 is LNHDA and CDR2 is SQIVND (reference sequence). V dropped 3 bases and J dropped 1 base, with 11 bases sitting between them. This CDR3 contains 15 residues.

The rearrangement joins TRBV19 to TRBJ2-7, with D perhaps assigned TRBD1 or TRBD2 (5 bases each). Trimming took 5 bases from V and 5 from J, leaving 10 bases between them. The CDR3 is made up of 12 amino acids. Germline CDR1 and CDR2: LNHDA and SQIVND (reference sequence). CDR3 protein: CASSLGVHEQYF. CDR3 sequence (DNA): TGTGCCAGTAGTCTGGGGGTCCACGAGCAGTACTTC.

The rearrangement links TRBV11-1 to TRBJ2-7, with 12 bases that match TRBD2. The germline gives CDR1 SGHAT, CDR2 FQDESV (reference sequence). This CDR3 spans 16 amino acids. V lost 1 base and J lost 3; bases outside the gene matches: 4. The CDR3 DNA reads TGTGCCAGCAGCTTAGGGGGACTAGCGGGCGTCTACGAGCAGTACTTC. Residues: CASSLGGLAGVYEQYF.

This sequence joins TRBV5-5 and TRBJ2-2; TRBD2 matches at 13 bases. The CDR3 totals 16 residues. The V segment lost 5 bases and the J segment 4 bases; nucleotides outside the gene matches: 5. Germline values: CDR1 SGHKS, CDR2 YYEKEE (reference sequence). The CDR3 region is CASRRTSGSGTGELFF. CDR3 nucleotides: TGTGCCAGCAGACGGACTAGCGGGAGTGGCACCGGGGAGCTGTTTTTT.

V usage is TRBV21-1 and J usage is TRBJ2-4. TRBV21-1 is annotated as a pseudogene. The CDR3 loop spans 17 amino acids. In nucleotides, the CDR3 is TGTGCCAGCAGCAAAGTATCCGGAGGGGGAGCCAAAAACATTCAGTACTTC. It is translated as CASSKVSGGGAKNIQYF.

The chain links TRBV5-1 to TRBJ2-5; 7 bases are shared with TRBD2. V was clipped by 0 bases and J by 5 bases; unmatched bases: 4. The CDR3 runs to 14 residues. Looked up from germline, CDR1 is SGHRS and CDR2 is YFSETQ. The CDR3 DNA reads as TGCGCCAGCAGCTTGGTTGGGCGGGGGGAGACCCAGTACTTC. Translation gives CASSLVGRGETQYF.

This chain joins TRBV27 and TRBJ1-1; D may be TRBD1 (6 bases). Deletions cut 6 bases from V and 4 bases from J, with 18 bases between. This CDR3 has 15 amino acids. CDR1 MNHEY and CDR2 SMNVEV come from the germline V gene (reference sequence). The CDR3 is CASSPRGRGSTEAFF. The CDR3 bases are TGTGCCAGCAGCCCCAGAGGCAGGGGAAGCACTGAAGCTTTCTTT.

V is TRBV9 and J is TRBJ2-1; D remains ambiguous. The CDR3 totals 15 residues. The V gene lost 0 bases and the J gene lost 6 bases, with 13 bases spanning the gap. Germline CDR1 and CDR2: SGDLS and YYNGEE. Here the CDR3 DNA reads TGTGCCAGCAGCGTAGCTGGGCGGACCCCCAATGAGCAGTTCTTC. Its protein product is CASSVAGRTPNEQFF.

The table lists this clone with a count of one. The genes are TRBV5-1 and TRBJ1-1; D perhaps matches TRBD1 (5 bases). The germline gives CDR1 SGHRS, CDR2 YFSETQ. Between the trimmed V and J ends, which lost 2 bases and 3 bases, there was a span of 17 bases. The CDR3 extends over 16 amino acids. The CDR3 nucleotides read TGCGCCAGCAGCTTCGGACCTCGGGGGTCCCACACTGAAGCTTTCTTT. The encoded protein is CASSFGPRGSHTEAFF.

The V call is TRBV11-2, the J call TRBJ2-2, with 9 bases lining up with TRBD2. Germline loops: CDR1 SGHAT, CDR2 FQNNGV. The CDR3 contains 15 residues. The J segment lost 4 bases and the V segment lost 3 bases, leaving 3 bases of the junction unmatched. The CDR3 sequence is CASSFGSGSTGELFF. In DNA, the CDR3 is TGTGCCAGCAGCTTTGGTAGCGGGAGCACCGGGGAGCTGTTTTTT.

The chain carries TRBV19 and TRBJ2-3; 8 bases match TRBD2. The trim removed 3 bases at V and 2 bases at J, leaving 1 base unmatched. The CDR3 spans 14 residues. Germline V gives CDR1 LNHDA, CDR2 SQIVND (reference sequence). The CDR3 DNA reads as TGTGCCAGTAGTATCGGGGGGGCCACAGATACGCAGTATTTT. Protein: CASSIGGATDTQYF.

The rearrangement joins TRBV19 to TRBJ2-5, with D possibly matching TRBD2 (5 bases). V was cut by 0 bases and J by 7 bases, with 6 bases left in between. Germline CDR1 LNHDA, CDR2 SQIVND (reference sequence). This CDR3 spans 12 amino acids. CDR3 DNA: TGTGCCAGTAGTATAGATCGGGGGACCCAGTACTTC. Translation: CASSIDRGTQYF.

This clone was detected once. V gene TRBV10-3 combines with J gene TRBJ2-5; unclear D gene. The DNA end favors TRBJ2-7, so the J call may be wrong. This CDR3 contains 13 residues. Germline CDR1 ENHRY, CDR2 SYGVKD. CDR3 nucleotides: TGTGCCATCAGTGGGGTGGGATCCTACGAGCAGTACTTC. It encodes CAISGVGSYEQYF.

CDR3 coding DNA: TGCGCCAGCAGCTGGGGCCGTCGGCGCGCAGATACGCAGTATTTT. Its translation: CASSWGRRRADTQYF. V and J are TRBV5-1 and TRBJ2-3; TRBD1 is a possible D gene (5 bases). Germline loops: CDR1 SGHRS, CDR2 YFSETQ. The CDR3 is made up of 15 amino acids. V was clipped by 3 bases and J by 4 bases, with 15 bases between them.